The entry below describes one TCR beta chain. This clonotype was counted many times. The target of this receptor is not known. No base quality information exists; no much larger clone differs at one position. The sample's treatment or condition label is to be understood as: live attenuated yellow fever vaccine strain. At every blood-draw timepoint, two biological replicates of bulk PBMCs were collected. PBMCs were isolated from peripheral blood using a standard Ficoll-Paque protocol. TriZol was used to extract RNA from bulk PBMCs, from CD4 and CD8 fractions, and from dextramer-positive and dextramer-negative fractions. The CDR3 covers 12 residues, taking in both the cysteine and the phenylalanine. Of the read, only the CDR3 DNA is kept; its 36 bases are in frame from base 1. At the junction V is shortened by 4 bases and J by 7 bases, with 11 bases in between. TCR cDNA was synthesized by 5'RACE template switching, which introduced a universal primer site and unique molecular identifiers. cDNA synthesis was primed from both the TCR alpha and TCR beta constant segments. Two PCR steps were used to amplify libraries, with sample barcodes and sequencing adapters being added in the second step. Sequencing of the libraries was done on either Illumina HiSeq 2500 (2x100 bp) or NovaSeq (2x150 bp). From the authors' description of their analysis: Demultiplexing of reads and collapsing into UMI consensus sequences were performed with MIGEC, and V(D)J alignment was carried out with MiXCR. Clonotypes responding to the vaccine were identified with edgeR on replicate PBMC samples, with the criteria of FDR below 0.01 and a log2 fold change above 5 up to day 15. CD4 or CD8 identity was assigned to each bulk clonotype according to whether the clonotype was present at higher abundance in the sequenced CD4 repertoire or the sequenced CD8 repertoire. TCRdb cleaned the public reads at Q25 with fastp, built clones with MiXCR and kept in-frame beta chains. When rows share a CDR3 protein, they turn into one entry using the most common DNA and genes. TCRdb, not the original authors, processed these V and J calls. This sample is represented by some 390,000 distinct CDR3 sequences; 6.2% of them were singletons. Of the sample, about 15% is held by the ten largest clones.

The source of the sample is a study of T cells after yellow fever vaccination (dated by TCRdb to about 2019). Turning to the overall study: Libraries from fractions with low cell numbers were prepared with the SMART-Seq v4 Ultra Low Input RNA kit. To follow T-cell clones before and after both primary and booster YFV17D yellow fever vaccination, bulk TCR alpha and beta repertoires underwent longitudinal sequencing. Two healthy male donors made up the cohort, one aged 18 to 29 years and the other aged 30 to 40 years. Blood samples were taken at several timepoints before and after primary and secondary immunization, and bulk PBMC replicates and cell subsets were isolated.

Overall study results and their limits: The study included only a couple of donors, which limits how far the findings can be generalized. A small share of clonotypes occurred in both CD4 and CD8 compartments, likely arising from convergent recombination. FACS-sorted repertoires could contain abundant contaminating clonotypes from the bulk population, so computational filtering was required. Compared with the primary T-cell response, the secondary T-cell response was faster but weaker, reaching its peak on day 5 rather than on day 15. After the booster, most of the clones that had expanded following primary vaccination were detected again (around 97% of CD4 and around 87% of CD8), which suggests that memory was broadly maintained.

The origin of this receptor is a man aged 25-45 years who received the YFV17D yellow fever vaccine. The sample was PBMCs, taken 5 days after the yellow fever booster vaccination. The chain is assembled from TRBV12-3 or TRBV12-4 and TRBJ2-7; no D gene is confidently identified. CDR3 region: CASSSSAGEQYF. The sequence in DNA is TGTGCCAGCAGTTCTAGTGCAGGAGAGCAGTACTTC.